This is a list of T cell receptor beta chains from one sample in a study of blood T cell repertoires in COVID-19. Using immunoSEQ multiplex PCR, the repertoire was profiled, and TCRdb retains in-frame clones only, with some absent. This table has 200,000 to 300,000 clones, 75% to 90% appearing once. Source material: PBMCs or T cells enriched from blood (not recorded which). The receptor source for this set is a middle-aged woman with acute COVID-19. The CDR3 runs from the conserved cysteine through the conserved F or W. A D gene is named only where the DNA matches it firmly. Clone size is stated in some rows and not others, as once, few, many or a class when expanded.

J gene	clone size	D gene	V gene	CDR3 protein	CDR3 DNA
TRBJ2-5	.	TRBD1	TRBV5-1	CASSLAQDRGETQYF	TGCGCCAGCAGCTTGGCCCAGGACAGGGGAGAGACCCAGTACTTC
TRBJ2-1	.	TRBD1	TRBV24-1	CATSDLGTGGFSSYNEQFF	TGTGCCACCAGTGATTTAGGGACAGGGGGCTTTAGCTCCTACAATGAGCAGTTCTTC
TRBJ2-2	.	TRBD2	TRBV5-1	CASRLAGGNTGELFF	TGCGCCAGCAGACTAGCGGGAGGAAACACCGGGGAGCTGTTTTTT
TRBJ2-3	.	.	TRBV6-4	CASSRESTDTQYF	TGTGCCAGCAGTCGGGAGAGCACAGATACGCAGTATTTT
TRBJ1-4	.	TRBD1	TRBV5-4	CASSRFRDRGEKLFF	TGTGCCAGCAGCCGATTCCGGGACAGGGGTGAAAAACTGTTTTTT
TRBJ2-7	once	TRBD1	TRBV10-2	CASRETGTGSREQYF	TGCGCCAGCAGAGAAACCGGGACAGGGTCTCGCGAGCAGTACTTC
TRBJ1-3	.	.	TRBV18	CASSLGDLALGNTIYF	TGTGCCAGCTCACTAGGGGATTTGGCTCTCGGAAACACCATATATTTT
TRBJ2-7	.	.	TRBV6-5	CASRRDSRSSEQYF	TGTGCCAGCAGACGGGACTCCCGGTCCTCCGAGCAGTACTTC
TRBJ2-1	.	.	TRBV19	CASSPQGSEVQFF	TGTGCCAGTAGTCCACAGGGCTCAGAGGTGCAGTTCTTC
TRBJ1-6	.	TRBD1	TRBV5-5	CASSWQDRSNSPLHF	TGTGCCAGCAGCTGGCAGGACAGGTCGAATTCACCCCTCCACTTT
TRBJ1-6	once	TRBD1	TRBV9	CASSPSPPRGTGDSPLHF	TGTGCCAGCAGCCCGAGCCCACCGAGGGGGACAGGGGATTCACCCCTCCACTTT
TRBJ2-7	.	.	TRBV10-3	CAISPYGEPAYEQYF	TGTGCCATCAGCCCTTATGGGGAGCCGGCCTACGAGCAGTACTTC
TRBJ1-2	.	.	TRBV6-5	CASRPGKHYGYTF	TGTGCCAGCAGACCGGGGAAACACTATGGCTACACCTTC
TRBJ1-1	many	.	TRBV7-9	CASSSRGDTEAFF	TGTGCCAGCAGCTCACGGGGGGACACTGAAGCTTTCTTT
TRBJ2-1	.	TRBD2	TRBV27	CASSQTGTSSYNEQFF	TGTGCCAGCAGTCAGACCGGGACTAGCTCCTACAATGAGCAGTTCTTC
TRBJ2-1	.	.	TRBV6-5	CASSSAGSYNEQFF	TGTGCCAGCAGTTCAGCGGGCAGCTACAATGAGCAGTTCTTC
TRBJ2-7	.	.	TRBV11-2	CASSLSREAYEQYF	TGTGCCAGCAGCTTATCCAGGGAGGCCTACGAGCAGTACTTC
TRBJ2-1	once	TRBD2	TRBV11-2	CASRPGLAGGSRSYNEQFF	TGTGCCAGCAGGCCCGGACTAGCGGGAGGAAGTAGGTCCTACAATGAGCAGTTCTTC
TRBJ2-1	.	.	TRBV19	CASSIIGGNEQFF	TGTGCCAGTAGTATTATAGGGGGCAATGAGCAGTTCTTC
TRBJ2-7	.	TRBD2	TRBV9	CASSAGLGEQYF	TGTGCCAGCAGCGCGGGACTAGGCGAGCAGTACTTC
TRBJ2-1	.	.	TRBV9	CASSVGAINNEQFF	TGTGCCAGCAGCGTAGGGGCTATCAACAATGAGCAGTTCTTC
TRBJ2-1	.	TRBD2	TRBV7-7	CASSRTSGSGGDEQFF	TGTGCTAGCAGCCGGACTAGCGGGAGCGGGGGGGATGAGCAGTTCTTC
TRBJ1-2	.	TRBD1	TRBV19	CASDKTGAAIRGYTF	TGTGCCAGCGACAAGACAGGGGCCGCAATACGGGGCTACACCTTC
TRBJ2-1	.	.	TRBV5-1	CASSLRSSPDNEQFF	TGCGCCAGCAGCTTAAGGTCTAGCCCAGACAATGAGCAGTTCTTC
TRBJ2-1	.	TRBD1	TRBV7-8	CASSFFLRQGTVGNNEQFF	TGTGCCAGCAGCTTCTTCCTAAGACAGGGGACGGTGGGAAACAATGAGCAGTTCTTC
TRBJ2-7	.	.	TRBV9	CASSEKDYPYEQYF	TGTGCCAGCAGCGAGAAGGACTACCCCTACGAGCAGTACTTC
TRBJ1-3	.	.	TRBV5-1	CASSLAGGSGNTIYF	TGCGCCAGCAGCTTGGCCGGGGGCTCTGGAAACACCATATATTTT
TRBJ1-6	.	.	TRBV10-3	CAISHGARDSPLHF	TGTGCCATCAGTCATGGAGCCCGGGATTCACCCCTCCACTTT
TRBJ2-5	.	TRBD2	TRBV25-1	CASSELGLAGLLGETQYF	TGTGCCAGCAGTGAATTAGGACTAGCGGGGCTCTTGGGAGAGACCCAGTACTTC
TRBJ2-6	.	.	TRBV6-5	CASSYRVSGANVLTF	TGTGCCAGCAGTTACCGGGTCTCTGGGGCCAACGTCCTGACTTTC
TRBJ1-6	.	.	TRBV11-2	CASSLGESGNSPLHF	TGTGCCAGCAGCTTAGGGGAGAGCGGGAATTCACCCCTCCACTTT
TRBJ1-1	few	TRBD1	TRBV5-1	CASSLDGTENTEAFF	TGCGCCAGCAGCTTGGATGGGACAGAGAACACTGAAGCTTTCTTT
TRBJ2-1	.	TRBD2	TRBV7-8	CASNTPSGLAEEQFF	TGTGCCAGCAACACCCCGTCGGGACTAGCGGAGGAGCAGTTCTTC
TRBJ2-1	.	TRBD2	TRBV6-4	CASNGLAGDIDEQFF	TGTGCCAGCAATGGACTAGCGGGAGACATAGATGAGCAGTTCTTC
TRBJ2-1	few	.	TRBV4-2	CASSQESLPGVSYNEQFF	TGTGCCAGCAGCCAAGAGAGCCTCCCGGGAGTATCCTACAATGAGCAGTTCTTC
TRBJ2-7	.	TRBD2	TRBV6-5	CASSPGRFSYEQYF	TGTGCCAGCAGCCCCGGGAGGTTCTCCTACGAGCAGTACTTC
TRBJ2-1	.	.	TRBV3-1/TRBV3-2	CASSQDVATGNEQFF	TGTGCCAGCAGCCAAGACGTTGCGACAGGTAATGAGCAGTTCTTC
TRBJ1-3	.	.	TRBV7-3	CASSPTNSGNTIYF	TGTGCCAGCAGCCCGACAAACTCTGGAAACACCATATATTTT